These 7 T cell receptor beta chains were all obtained from the same sample, sequenced in a study of blood T cell repertoires in COVID-19. TCRdb's table, derived via immunoSEQ multiplex PCR, lists solely in-frame clones and lacks some. The repertoire has around 140,000 clones, roughly 90% of them found once; the top ten carry less than 0.95%. Sample: peripheral blood. Receptors originate from a woman aged 45-59 years with acute or convalescent COVID-19.

Points on this clone: Relative to the germline gene, one junction end is altered; a read error may explain this. The chain joins TRBV7-9 to TRBJ2-2; TRBD2 matches 9 bases. CDR1 is SEHNR and CDR2 is FQNEAQ in the germline V gene (reference sequence). This CDR3 has 17 residues. CDR3 DNA: TGTGCCAGCAGCCTAGCCCGGGCTAGCGGGGCCACCGGGGAGCTGTTTTTT. Its translation: CASSLARASGATGELFF.

The chain joins TRBV7-9 to TRBJ1-6, with 7 bases lining up with TRBD1. CDR1 and CDR2 from the germline V gene are SEHNR and FQNEAQ (reference sequence). The CDR3 has 14 amino acids. V was clipped by 5 bases and J by 7 bases; unmatched bases: 5. The DNA for the CDR3 is TGTGCCAGCAGCCCAGGGGGGCTGAATTCACCCCTCCACTTT. It translates to CASSPGGLNSPLHF.

This chain links TRBV7-3 with TRBJ1-1; D is unresolved. The CDR3 extends over 13 amino acids. Trimming shortened V by 4 bases and J by 5 bases, and 11 bases separated the two germline ends. Germline CDR1 is SGHTA and CDR2 is FQGTGA. DNA for the CDR3: TGTGCCAGCAGCTCCAACAGCGGTACTGAAGCTTTCTTT. This sequence encodes CASSSNSGTEAFF.

The J gene is TRBJ2-3, the V gene TRBV6-2 or TRBV6-3, with D unclear. This CDR3 contains 14 residues. Deletions cut 6 bases from V and 0 bases from J, with 10 bases between. Germline V gene sequence: CDR1 MNHEY, CDR2 SVGEGT. Here the CDR3 DNA reads TGTGCCAGCAGCAGGAGACTTAGCACAGATACGCAGTATTTT. Protein product: CASSRRLSTDTQYF.

This clone was counted a single time. This chain links TRBV6-5 with TRBJ2-5, with 9 bases lining up with TRBD2. Germline CDR1 is MNHEY and CDR2 is SVGAGI. The ends lost 4 bases at V and 4 bases at J; junction bases unmatched: 1. The length of the CDR3 is 13 residues. The CDR3 region is CASSLAGAETQYF. The CDR3 DNA is TGTGCCAGCAGTTTAGCGGGGGCAGAGACCCAGTACTTC.

This clone was detected only once. The chain employs TRBV7-3 and TRBJ2-3; D remains ambiguous. Trimming removed 2 bases from V and 5 bases from J, with 5 bases in between. The germline CDR1 and CDR2 sequences are SGHTA and FQGTGA. The CDR3 is 12 amino acids. The CDR3 is CASSLGEDTQYF. In nucleotides, the CDR3 is TGTGCCAGCAGCTTAGGAGAAGATACGCAGTATTTT.

The chain combines TRBV6-5 with TRBJ1-1, with D possibly matching TRBD1 (5 bases). Trimming cost V 2 bases and J 8 bases, with 15 bases left between them. Germline CDR1 is MNHEY and CDR2 is SVGAGI. This CDR3 comprises 14 residues. CDR3 sequence: CASSYGRGRGEAFF. The CDR3 DNA is TGTGCCAGCAGTTACGGAAGGGGAAGGGGAGAAGCTTTCTTT.